The following is a T cell receptor beta chain sequence with its context. Other DNA sequences from this sample encode an identical CDR3 as well. This sample was taken from a study of cytomegalovirus exposure and HLA in healthy donors. The study ran its PCR with 60 Vbeta and 13 Jbeta primers. Sequencing used immunoSEQ multiplex PCR; TCRdb keeps in-frame clones, though not all of them. The sample contains a few hundred thousand clones, 80% to 95% of which appear only once. Donors consisted of healthy bone marrow donors. At sampling all donors were nominally healthy, likely with unrecorded immune exposures. The CDR3 is made up of 15 amino acids. With 4 bases clipped from V and 0 bases from J, the junction kept 3 bases outside the gene matches. Looked up from germline, CDR1 is SGHRS and CDR2 is YFSETQ.

Material: PBMCs. This chain joins TRBV5-1 and TRBJ2-1; TRBD2 matches 8 bases. This receptor was obtained from a girl aged 2-9 years in good health and CMV-seronegative. CDR3 DNA: TGCGCCAGCAGCCTAGGGACTAGCTCCTACAATGAGCAGTTCTTC. Translation gives CASSLGTSSYNEQFF.